These 32 T cell receptor beta chains were all obtained from the same sample, sequenced in a study of cytomegalovirus exposure and HLA in healthy donors. PCR primers comprised 60 Vbeta and 13 Jbeta primers. Method: immunoSEQ multiplex PCR; TCRdb's copy keeps in-frame clones and lacks some. This table has 150,000 to 200,000 clones, almost 85% appearing once. The material sequenced was PBMCs. The source is a woman in her fifties or sixties in good health and CMV-seronegative.

The rearrangement uses TRBV28 and TRBJ1-1, with 12 bases aligning to TRBD1. V dropped 6 bases and J dropped 7; count of bases not matched to a gene: 9. The germline gives CDR1 MDHEN, CDR2 SYDVKM. The CDR3 length is 15 residues. The DNA for the CDR3 is TGTGCCAGCAGGGGACAGGGGGCGGCCTTTCTTGAAGCTTTCTTT. This codes for CASRGQGAAFLEAFF.

CDR3 loop: CASSPRLAGGFTDTQYF. The DNA of the CDR3 is TGTGCCAGCAGCCCCCGACTAGCGGGGGGGTTCACAGATACGCAGTATTTT. The gene calls are TRBV9 and TRBJ2-3; 14 nucleotides match TRBD2. CDR1 is SGDLS and CDR2 is YYNGEE in the germline V gene. Unmatched junction bases numbered 6, after V lost 4 bases and J lost 2 bases. This CDR3 has 17 amino acids.

This chain links TRBV4-1 with TRBJ1-3, with D unclear. This CDR3 comprises 18 residues. V dropped 0 bases and J dropped 0 bases, with 15 bases sitting between them. CDR1 is MGHRA, CDR2 YSYEKL, per germline. CDR3 DNA sequence: TGCGCCAGCAGCCAAGAGCGGGCCAGTTCAAGCTCTGGAAACACCATATATTTT. Translating gives CASSQERASSSSGNTIYF.

The chain links TRBV6-1 to TRBJ2-1; 10 nucleotides agree with TRBD2. J gave up 7 bases and V 6 bases, and 6 bases lay outside the gene matches. The germline V gene encodes CDR1 MNHNS and CDR2 SASEGT. The CDR3 has 14 amino acids. The CDR3 DNA reads as TGTGCCAGCAGACTTAGCGGGAGGAGGAATGAGCAGTTCTTC. This codes for CASRLSGRRNEQFF.

The CDR3 sequence is CASSQSGHYNEKLFF. The CDR3 coding sequence is TGTGCCAGCAGCCAATCAGGACACTATAATGAAAAACTGTTTTTT. The rearrangement uses TRBV11-1 and TRBJ1-4; the D gene is possibly TRBD1 (5 bases). The CDR3 totals 15 residues. V was clipped by 5 bases and J by 4 bases, with 14 bases between them. Germline-derived CDR1 and CDR2 are SGHAT and FQDESV (reference sequence). The full variable domain, completed using reference TRBV11-1 and TRBJ1-4, is EAEVAQSPRYKITEKSQAVAFWCDPISGHATLYWYRQILGQGPELLVQFQDESVVDDSQLPKDRFSAERLKGVDSTLKIQPAELGDSAMYLCASSQSGHYNEKLFFGSGTQLSVL.

V and J are TRBV28 and TRBJ1-4, with D perhaps TRBD1 (6 bases). CDR1 and CDR2 (germline): MDHEN, SYDVKM. The CDR3 runs 15 residues. V lost 10 bases to trimming and J lost 1 base, with 16 bases between them. The CDR3 DNA reads as TGTGCCACTCGAGGCGGGGGCGTAACTAATGAAAAACTGTTTTTT. As protein: CATRGGGVTNEKLFF.

This clone was observed once. The chain joins TRBV19 to TRBJ2-1; 10 bases align to TRBD1. The CDR3 length is 16 residues. The J segment lost 6 bases and the V segment lost 7 bases, leaving 12 bases of the junction unmatched. CDR1 and CDR2 (germline): LNHDA, SQIVND (reference sequence). CDR3 amino acids: CASTPMDRGRGNEQFF. CDR3 DNA: TGTGCCAGTACCCCGATGGACAGGGGGAGAGGCAATGAGCAGTTCTTC.

The chain couples TRBV2 to TRBJ2-7; D gene unclear. The V and J ends lost 4 bases and 3 bases respectively, with 10 bases between them. This CDR3 contains 13 residues. Germline CDR1 and CDR2: SNHLY and FYNNEI. The CDR3 loop reads CASSVGRDYEQYF. CDR3 DNA sequence: TGTGCCAGCAGTGTGGGCAGAGACTACGAGCAGTACTTC.

This chain's CDR3 is CSARIREWKFF. CDR3 sequence (DNA): TGCAGTGCTCGAATCCGGGAATGGAAGTTCTTC. The chain carries TRBV20-1 and TRBJ2-1; a weak D match, TRBD2 (5 bases). Trimming stripped 5 bases from V and 14 bases from J, with 16 bases between. Per the germline V gene, CDR1 is DFQATT and CDR2 is SNEGSKA (reference sequence). This CDR3 contains 11 residues.

The CDR3 bases are TGTGCCAGCAAGTTGGGACAGGGGGCTAATCAGCCCCAGCATTTT. Amino acid sequence: CASKLGQGANQPQHF. The chain combines TRBV6-1 with TRBJ1-5; 12 bases align to TRBD1. The germline V gene has CDR1 MNHNS and CDR2 SASEGT. The CDR3 contains 15 residues. V shed 7 bases and J 4 bases; nucleotides not matched to a gene: 5.

The chain joins TRBV19 to TRBJ2-7, with 10 bases lining up with TRBD2. Germline V CDR1 and CDR2: LNHDA, SQIVND (reference sequence). The CDR3 has 14 residues. The J segment lost 2 bases and the V segment lost 5 bases, leaving 3 bases of the junction unmatched. Written as DNA, the CDR3 is TGTGCCAGTAGTGAGCGGGAGGGAACCTACGAGCAGTACTTC. It translates to CASSEREGTYEQYF.

This clone was detected a few times. This rearrangement joins TRBV28 to TRBJ2-6, with D possibly being TRBD1 (5 bases). The length of the CDR3 is 15 residues. Trimming removed 5 bases from V and 0 bases from J, with 8 bases in between. In germline, CDR1 is MDHEN, CDR2 SYDVKM. CDR3 amino acids: CASSKGYSGANVLTF. The CDR3 DNA reads TGTGCCAGCAGTAAGGGGTACTCTGGGGCCAACGTCCTGACTTTC.

This clone was seen a few times. The J gene is TRBJ2-7, the V gene TRBV28; 7 bases fit TRBD2. The V and J ends lost 7 bases and 4 bases, in that order; junction bases with no gene match: 10. CDR1 and CDR2 (germline): MDHEN, SYDVKM. There are 14 residues in the CDR3. CDR3 in amino acids: CASNERDTPYEQYF. For the CDR3, the DNA is TGTGCCAGCAACGAGCGGGATACCCCTTACGAGCAGTACTTC.

The rearrangement uses TRBV5-4 and TRBJ2-7; 12 bases line up with TRBD2. J gave up 4 bases and V 4 bases, and 9 bases lay outside the gene matches. CDR3 length: 16 residues. CDR1 and CDR2 (germline): SGHNT, YYREEE (reference sequence). The CDR3: CASSPSGTSGPYEQYF. The CDR3 coding sequence is TGTGCCAGCAGCCCCTCCGGGACTAGCGGGCCTTACGAGCAGTACTTC.

The chain has TRBV7-3 and TRBJ1-1; weak D call: TRBD1 (6 bases). V was trimmed by 5 bases and J by 7 bases, leaving 14 bases between them. CDR3 length: 13 residues. CDR1 is SGHTA and CDR2 is FQGTGA in the germline V gene. The CDR3 reads CASSHGGQGEAFF. Here the CDR3 DNA reads TGTGCCAGCAGCCACGGGGGGCAGGGTGAAGCTTTCTTT.

The V gene is TRBV5-4, the J gene TRBJ1-2, with TRBD1 as a possible D gene (6 bases). Germline V gene data show CDR1 as SGHNT and CDR2 as YYREEE (reference sequence). V dropped 5 bases and J dropped 5 bases, with 16 bases sitting between them. The CDR3 loop spans 14 amino acids. CDR3 residues: CASSKDSGLYGYTF. The CDR3 bases are TGTGCCAGCAGTAAGGACAGCGGTTTATATGGCTACACCTTC. Looking up the rest from reference TRBV5-4 and TRBJ1-2 gives the full variable domain: ETGVTQSPTHLIKTRGQQVTLRCSSQSGHNTVSWYQQALGQGPQFIFQYYREEENGRGNFPPRFSGLQFPNYSSELNVNALELDDSALYLCASSKDSGLYGYTFGSGTRLTVV.

This chain connects TRBV19 to TRBJ1-1; D remains ambiguous. Trimming left V 10 bases short and J 5 bases short, with 20 bases between. CDR3 length: 14 residues. CDR1 is LNHDA and CDR2 is SQIVND in the germline V gene (reference sequence). Here the CDR3 reads CAIDAGGSMTEAFF. The CDR3 DNA is TGTGCCATTGATGCTGGAGGCTCAATGACTGAAGCTTTCTTT.

V usage is TRBV5-1 and J usage is TRBJ2-7; D not certain. V dropped 5 bases and J dropped 0 bases, with 6 bases sitting between them. This CDR3 has 12 amino acids. The germline gives CDR1 SGHRS, CDR2 YFSETQ. The CDR3 DNA follows: TGCGCCAGCAGTGGCAGCTCCTACGAGCAGTACTTC. Its translation: CASSGSSYEQYF.

The chain recombines TRBV7-2 with TRBJ1-3; 8 bases align to TRBD1. Trimming took 5 bases from V and 0 from J; bases not matched to a gene: 6. The CDR3 runs to 16 residues. Germline CDR1 SGHTA, CDR2 FQGNSA. The DNA of the CDR3 is TGTGCCAGCAGCCCCCAGGGGGCTAGCTCTGGAAACACCATATATTTT. It specifies CASSPQGASSGNTIYF.

The chain links TRBV4-2 to TRBJ2-7; D is possibly TRBD1 (6 bases). Germline V gene sequence: CDR1 LGHNA, CDR2 YNFKEQ. The CDR3 runs to 15 residues. The V end was cut by 1 base, the J end by 2 bases, with 12 bases between. This CDR3 is CASSQVTTGTYEQYF. The CDR3 DNA reads as TGTGCCAGCAGCCAAGTGACAACAGGGACCTACGAGCAGTACTTC.

The V gene is TRBV6-4, the J gene TRBJ2-1, with TRBD2 identical over 11 bases. This CDR3 region has 16 residues. The V and J ends lost 5 bases and 10 bases, in that order; junction bases with no gene match: 13. Germline V CDR1 and CDR2: MRHNA, SNTAGT. Here the CDR3 reads CASSLGTSGVQGEQFF. The DNA of the CDR3 is TGTGCCAGCAGTCTCGGGACTAGCGGAGTCCAGGGGGAGCAGTTCTTC.

The chain joins TRBV13 to TRBJ1-3; 8 nucleotides align to TRBD1. This CDR3 is 15 amino acids long. V shed 5 bases and J 0 bases; nucleotides not matched to a gene: 3. Looked up from germline, CDR1 is PRHDT and CDR2 is FYEKMQ (reference sequence). CDR3 loop: CASSGQGGSGNTIYF. The CDR3 DNA reads as TGTGCCAGCAGCGGACAGGGTGGCTCTGGAAACACCATATATTTT.

V usage is TRBV27 and J usage is TRBJ1-5; possibly TRBD1 for D (5 bases). Germline CDR1 is MNHEY and CDR2 is SMNVEV (reference sequence). V was trimmed by 5 bases and J by 0 bases, leaving 11 bases between them. The CDR3 has 15 amino acids. CDR3 amino acids: CASSRQGTSNQPQHF. CDR3 bases: TGTGCCAGCAGTCGGCAGGGTACTAGCAATCAGCCCCAGCATTTT.

V usage is TRBV5-4 and J usage is TRBJ1-1; 8 positions match TRBD1. The CDR3 is 16 residues long. The germline V gene encodes CDR1 SGHNT and CDR2 YYREEE (reference sequence). J lost 2 bases, V lost 1 base, and 7 bases had no gene match. The CDR3 DNA is TGTGCCAGCAGCTTGTACACCGGGACAGGAAACACTGAAGCTTTCTTT. This translates into CASSLYTGTGNTEAFF.

The chain joins TRBV5-1 to TRBJ2-2; 8 nucleotides align to TRBD2. V shed 4 bases and J 2 bases; nucleotides not matched to a gene: 7. Germline CDR1 SGHRS, CDR2 YFSETQ. This CDR3 is 16 amino acids long. The CDR3 DNA reads as TGCGCCAGCAGCCCTACTAGCGGTTCTAACACCGGGGAGCTGTTTTTT. Protein product: CASSPTSGSNTGELFF.

The chain uses TRBV2 and TRBJ1-1, with D unresolved. The V gene lost 7 bases and the J gene lost 5 bases, with 23 bases spanning the gap. The CDR3 covers 16 residues. Germline V CDR1 and CDR2: SNHLY, FYNNEI. The CDR3 reads CASTPRVPTTVTEAFF. The CDR3 DNA reads TGTGCCAGCACCCCCCGGGTGCCAACGACGGTGACTGAAGCTTTCTTT.

The chain combines TRBV28 with TRBJ1-5; possible D gene TRBD1, 5 bases. Trimming took 6 bases from V and 9 from J, leaving 21 bases between them. The germline V gene encodes CDR1 MDHEN and CDR2 SYDVKM. The CDR3 consists of 15 residues. The CDR3 loop is CASSSAGGEWRPQHF. The CDR3 coding sequence is TGTGCCAGCAGCTCAGCCGGGGGGGAATGGCGGCCCCAGCATTTT.

V gene TRBV29-1 combines with J gene TRBJ2-1; unclear D gene. This CDR3 is built from 12 residues. Trimming removed 8 bases from V and 4 bases from J, with 12 bases in between. Germline V gene lookup returns CDR1 SQVTM and CDR2 ANQGSEA. As DNA, the CDR3 is TGCAGCTCGCGATACGGTTACAATGAGCAGTTCTTC. It codes for CSSRYGYNEQFF.

The chain links TRBV23-1 to TRBJ1-1; D might be TRBD1 (6 bases). TRBV23-1 is marked as an open reading frame, function uncertain. The CDR3 totals 15 residues. The germline V and J ends were trimmed by 6 bases and 0 bases, with 14 bases remaining between them. The CDR3 DNA follows: TGCGCCAGCAGAGGGGGGGGCCGGATGAACACTGAAGCTTTCTTT. It specifies CASRGGGRMNTEAFF.

This rearrangement joins TRBV18 to TRBJ1-3; unclear D gene. The CDR3 has 16 residues. Germline assignment: CDR1 KGHSH and CDR2 LQKENI. The ends were cut back, 2 bases at V and 0 bases at J, with 11 bases in the middle. CDR3 sequence: CASSPIVSSSGNTIYF. The CDR3 DNA sequence: TGTGCCAGCTCACCAATAGTTTCGAGCTCTGGAAACACCATATATTTT.

V is TRBV4-1 and J is TRBJ2-7; maybe TRBD2 (6 bases). The CDR3 loop spans 14 amino acids. From germline, CDR1 is MGHRA and CDR2 YSYEKL. V lost 1 base to trimming and J lost 1 base, with 8 bases between them. The CDR3: CASSQVRGSYEQYF. For the CDR3, the DNA is TGCGCCAGCAGCCAAGTCCGGGGGTCCTACGAGCAGTACTTC.

The J gene is TRBJ2-5, the V gene TRBV15, with a possible D match to TRBD1 (5 bases). CDR3 length equals 17 residues. Trimming stripped 1 base from V and 1 base from J, with 16 bases between. Germline values: CDR1 LNHNV, CDR2 YYDKDF (reference sequence). The CDR3 nucleotides are TGTGCCACCAGCAGAGGGGCAGGGTGGTCCGTCCAAGAGACCCAGTACTTC. Amino acids: CATSRGAGWSVQETQYF.